This TCR beta chain emerged from a study of spatial heterogeneity in lung cancer. Study summary: Detection consistently yielded more beta chains than alpha chains.

This clonotype was seen ten or more times. No antigen is known for it. Time point indicated: blood at routine non-recurrence follow-up after resection. Unsorted samples of tumor, nontumor lung or frozen PBMC had their whole RNA sequenced. TCRdb itself ran the 5' RACE reads through MiXCR, one entry per CDR3 protein. Here the sample spans about 32,000 distinct CDR3 sequences, 10% being singletons. Germline assignment: CDR1 SGHRS and CDR2 YFSETQ. This CDR3 is built from 15 residues. With V trimmed by 0 bases and J by 4 bases, 2 bases remained unmatched. Regarding the study as a whole: The appearance of ubiquitous expanded tumor TCRs in blood was greater at resection than follow-up.

The TCR originated in a female donor with early-stage non-small cell lung cancer. The chain carries TRBV5-1 and TRBJ1-1; 11 bases map to TRBD1. This specimen was PBMCs, taken at follow-up. CDR3 DNA: TGCGCCAGCAGCTTGGCTGGGACAGGGGGCACTGAAGCTTTCTTT. It is translated as CASSLAGTGGTEAFF.